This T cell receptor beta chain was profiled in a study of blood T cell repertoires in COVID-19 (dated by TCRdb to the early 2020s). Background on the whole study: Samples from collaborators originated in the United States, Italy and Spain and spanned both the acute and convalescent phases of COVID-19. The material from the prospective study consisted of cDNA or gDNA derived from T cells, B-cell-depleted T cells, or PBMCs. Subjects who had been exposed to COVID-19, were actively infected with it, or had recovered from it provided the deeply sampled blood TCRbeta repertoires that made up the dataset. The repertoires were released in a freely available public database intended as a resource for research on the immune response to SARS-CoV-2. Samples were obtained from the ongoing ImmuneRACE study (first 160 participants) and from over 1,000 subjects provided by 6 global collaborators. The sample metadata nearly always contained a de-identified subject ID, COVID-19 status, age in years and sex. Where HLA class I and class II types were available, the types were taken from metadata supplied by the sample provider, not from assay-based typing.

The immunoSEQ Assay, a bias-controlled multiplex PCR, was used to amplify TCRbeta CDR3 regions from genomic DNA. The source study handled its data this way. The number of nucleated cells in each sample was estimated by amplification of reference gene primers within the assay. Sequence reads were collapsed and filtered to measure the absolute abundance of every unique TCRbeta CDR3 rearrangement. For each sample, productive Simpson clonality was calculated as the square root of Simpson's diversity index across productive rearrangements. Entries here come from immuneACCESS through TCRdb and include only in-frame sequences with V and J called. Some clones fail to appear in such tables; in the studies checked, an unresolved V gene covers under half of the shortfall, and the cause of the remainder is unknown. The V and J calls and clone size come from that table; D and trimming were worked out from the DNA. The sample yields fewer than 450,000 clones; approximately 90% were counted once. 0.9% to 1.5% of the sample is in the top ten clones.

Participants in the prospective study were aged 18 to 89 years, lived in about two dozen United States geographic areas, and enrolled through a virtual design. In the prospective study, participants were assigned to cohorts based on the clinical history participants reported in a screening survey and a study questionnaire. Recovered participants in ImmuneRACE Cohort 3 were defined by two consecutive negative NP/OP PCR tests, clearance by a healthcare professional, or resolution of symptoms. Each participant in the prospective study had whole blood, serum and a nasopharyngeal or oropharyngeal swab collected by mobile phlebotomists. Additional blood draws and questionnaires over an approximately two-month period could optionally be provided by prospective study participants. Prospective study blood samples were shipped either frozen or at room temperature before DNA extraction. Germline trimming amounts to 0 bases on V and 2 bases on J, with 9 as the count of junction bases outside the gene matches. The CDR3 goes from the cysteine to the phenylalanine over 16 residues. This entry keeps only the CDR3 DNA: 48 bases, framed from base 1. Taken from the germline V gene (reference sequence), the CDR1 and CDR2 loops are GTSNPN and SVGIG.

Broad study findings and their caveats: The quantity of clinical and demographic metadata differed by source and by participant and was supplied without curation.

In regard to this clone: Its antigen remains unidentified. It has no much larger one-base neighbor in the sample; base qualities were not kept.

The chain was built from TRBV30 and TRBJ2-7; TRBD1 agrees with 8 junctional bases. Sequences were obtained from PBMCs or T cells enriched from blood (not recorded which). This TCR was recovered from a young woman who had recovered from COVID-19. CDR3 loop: CAWSVEGQGAPYEQYF. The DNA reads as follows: TGTGCCTGGAGTGTAGAAGGGCAGGGGGCGCCCTACGAGCAGTACTTC. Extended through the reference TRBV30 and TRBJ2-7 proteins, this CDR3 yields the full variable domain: SQTIHQWPATLVQPVGSPLSLECTVEGTSNPNLYWYRQAAGRGLQLLFYSVGIGQISSEVPQNLSASRPQDRQFILSSKKLLLSDSGFYLCAWSVEGQGAPYEQYFGPGTRLTVT.